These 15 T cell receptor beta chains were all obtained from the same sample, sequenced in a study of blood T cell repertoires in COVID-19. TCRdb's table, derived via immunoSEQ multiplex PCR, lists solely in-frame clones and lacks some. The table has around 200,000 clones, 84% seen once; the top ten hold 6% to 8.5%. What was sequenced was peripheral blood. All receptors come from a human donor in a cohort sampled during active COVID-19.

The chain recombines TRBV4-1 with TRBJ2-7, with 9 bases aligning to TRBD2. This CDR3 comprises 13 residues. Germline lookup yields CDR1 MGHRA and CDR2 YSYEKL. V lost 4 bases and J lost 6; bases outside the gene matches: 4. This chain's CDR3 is CASSLWTSVEQYF. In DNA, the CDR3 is TGCGCCAGCAGCCTATGGACTAGCGTCGAGCAGTACTTC.

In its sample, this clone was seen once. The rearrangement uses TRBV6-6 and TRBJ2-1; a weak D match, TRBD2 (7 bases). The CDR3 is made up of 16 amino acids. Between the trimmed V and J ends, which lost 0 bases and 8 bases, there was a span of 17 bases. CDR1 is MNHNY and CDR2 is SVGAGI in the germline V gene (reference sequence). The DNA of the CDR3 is TGTGCCAGCAGTTACTCGGGGAGGGGGTTCGGGGATGAGCAGTTCTTC. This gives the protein CASSYSGRGFGDEQFF.

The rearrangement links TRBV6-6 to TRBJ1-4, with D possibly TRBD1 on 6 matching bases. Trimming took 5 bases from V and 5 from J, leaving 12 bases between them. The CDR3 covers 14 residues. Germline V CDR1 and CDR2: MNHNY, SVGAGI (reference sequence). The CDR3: CASSVGTPNEKLFF. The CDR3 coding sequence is TGTGCCAGCAGTGTTGGGACACCAAATGAAAAACTGTTTTTT.

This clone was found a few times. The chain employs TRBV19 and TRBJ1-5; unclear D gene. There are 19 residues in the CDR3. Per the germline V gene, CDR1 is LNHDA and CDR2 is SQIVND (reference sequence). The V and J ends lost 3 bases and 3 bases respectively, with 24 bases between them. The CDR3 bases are TGTGCCAGTAGTATCGGTACAATGAGGGAGTCAAGGGTCAATCAGCCCCAGCATTTT. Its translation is CASSIGTMRESRVNQPQHF.

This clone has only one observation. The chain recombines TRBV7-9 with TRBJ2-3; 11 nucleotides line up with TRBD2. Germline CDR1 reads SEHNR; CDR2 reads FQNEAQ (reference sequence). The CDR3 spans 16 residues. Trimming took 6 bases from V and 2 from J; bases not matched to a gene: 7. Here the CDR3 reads CASRQSSGGYTDTQYF. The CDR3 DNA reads TGTGCCAGCAGACAATCTAGCGGGGGGTACACAGATACGCAGTATTTT.

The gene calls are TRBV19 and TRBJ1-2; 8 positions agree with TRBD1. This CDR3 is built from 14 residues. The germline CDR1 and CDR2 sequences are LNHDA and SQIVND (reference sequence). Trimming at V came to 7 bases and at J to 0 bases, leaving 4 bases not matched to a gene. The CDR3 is CASTQDRANYGYTF. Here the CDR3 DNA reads TGTGCCAGTACTCAGGACAGGGCTAACTATGGCTACACCTTC.

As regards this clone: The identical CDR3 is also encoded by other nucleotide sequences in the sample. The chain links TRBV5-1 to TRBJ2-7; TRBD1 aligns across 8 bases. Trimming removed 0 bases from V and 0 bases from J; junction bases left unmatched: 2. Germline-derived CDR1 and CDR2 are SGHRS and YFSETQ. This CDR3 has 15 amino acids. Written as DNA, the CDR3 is TGCGCCAGCAGCTTGGGGACAGGGAGCTCCTACGAGCAGTACTTC. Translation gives CASSLGTGSSYEQYF.

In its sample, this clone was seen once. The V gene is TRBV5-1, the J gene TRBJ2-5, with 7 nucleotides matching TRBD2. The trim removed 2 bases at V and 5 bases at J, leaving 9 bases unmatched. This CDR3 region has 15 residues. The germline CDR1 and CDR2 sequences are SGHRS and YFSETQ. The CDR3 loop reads CASSLGLAVAETQYF. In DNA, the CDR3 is TGCGCCAGCAGCTTAGGGCTAGCGGTCGCGGAGACCCAGTACTTC.

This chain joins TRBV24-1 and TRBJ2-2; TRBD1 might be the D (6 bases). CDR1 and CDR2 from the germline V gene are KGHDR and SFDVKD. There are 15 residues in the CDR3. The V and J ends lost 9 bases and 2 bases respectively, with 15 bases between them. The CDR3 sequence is CATGDTGTNTGELFF. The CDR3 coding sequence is TGTGCCACCGGGGACACCGGGACCAACACCGGGGAGCTGTTTTTT.

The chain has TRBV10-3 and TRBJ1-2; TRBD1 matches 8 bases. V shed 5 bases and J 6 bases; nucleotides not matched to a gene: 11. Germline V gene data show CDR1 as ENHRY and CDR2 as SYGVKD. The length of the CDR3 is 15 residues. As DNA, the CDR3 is TGTGCCATCAGTCTCGGACAGGGCGATGACGATGGCTACACCTTC. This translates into CAISLGQGDDDGYTF.

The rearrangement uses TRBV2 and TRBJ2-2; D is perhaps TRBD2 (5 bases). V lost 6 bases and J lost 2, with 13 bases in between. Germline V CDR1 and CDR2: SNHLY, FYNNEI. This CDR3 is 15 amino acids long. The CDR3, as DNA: TGTGCCAGCAGCGAACTAGGTCCCAACACCGGGGAGCTGTTTTTT. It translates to CASSELGPNTGELFF.

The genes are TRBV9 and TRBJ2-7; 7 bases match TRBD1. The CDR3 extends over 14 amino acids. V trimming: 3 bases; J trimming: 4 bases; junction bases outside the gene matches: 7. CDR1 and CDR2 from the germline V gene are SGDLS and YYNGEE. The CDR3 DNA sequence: TGTGCCAGCAGCGGGGGGACAGTAGAATACGAGCAGTACTTC. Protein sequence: CASSGGTVEYEQYF.

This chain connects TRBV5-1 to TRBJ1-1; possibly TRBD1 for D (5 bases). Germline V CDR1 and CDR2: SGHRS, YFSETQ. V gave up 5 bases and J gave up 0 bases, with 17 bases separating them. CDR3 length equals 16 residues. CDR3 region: CASRTGAGTMNTEAFF. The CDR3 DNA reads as TGCGCCAGCAGAACCGGGGCAGGGACTATGAACACTGAAGCTTTCTTT.

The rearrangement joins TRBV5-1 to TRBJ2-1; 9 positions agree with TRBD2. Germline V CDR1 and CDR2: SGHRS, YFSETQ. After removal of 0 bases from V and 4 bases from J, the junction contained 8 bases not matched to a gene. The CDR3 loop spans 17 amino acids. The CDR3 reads CASSLDSSGARYNEQFF. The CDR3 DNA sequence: TGCGCCAGCAGCTTGGATTCTAGCGGGGCACGATACAATGAGCAGTTCTTC.

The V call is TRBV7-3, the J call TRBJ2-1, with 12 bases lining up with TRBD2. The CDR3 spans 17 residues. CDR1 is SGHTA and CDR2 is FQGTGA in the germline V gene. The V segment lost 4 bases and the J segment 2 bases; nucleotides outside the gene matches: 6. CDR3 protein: CASSSTSGGVAYNEQFF. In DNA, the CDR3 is TGTGCCAGCAGCTCGACTAGCGGGGGCGTAGCCTACAATGAGCAGTTCTTC.